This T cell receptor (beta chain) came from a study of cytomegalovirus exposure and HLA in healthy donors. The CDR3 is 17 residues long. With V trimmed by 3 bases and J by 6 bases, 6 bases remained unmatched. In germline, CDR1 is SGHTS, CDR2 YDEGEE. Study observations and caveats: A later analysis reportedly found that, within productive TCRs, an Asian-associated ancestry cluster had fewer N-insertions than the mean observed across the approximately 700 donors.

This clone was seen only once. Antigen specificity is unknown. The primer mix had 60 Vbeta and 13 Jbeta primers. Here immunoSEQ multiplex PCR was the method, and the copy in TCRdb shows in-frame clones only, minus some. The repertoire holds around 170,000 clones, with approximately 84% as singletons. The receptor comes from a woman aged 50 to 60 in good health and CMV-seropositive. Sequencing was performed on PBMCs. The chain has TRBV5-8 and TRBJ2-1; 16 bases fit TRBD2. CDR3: CASSSGTSGRAGNEQFF. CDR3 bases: TGTGCCAGCAGCTCCGGGACTAGCGGGAGGGCGGGCAATGAGCAGTTCTTC.